The entry that follows covers one TCR beta chain sequence. This clonotype was seen a handful of times. What antigen it recognizes has not been identified. No quality values exist for individual bases; no much larger clone is one base distant. This sample is drawn from a study. Instrument on record: Illumina MiSeq. TCRdb itself trimmed the public reads at Q25 with fastp, ran MiXCR and retained productive beta chains. CDR3 protein duplicates are merged, each entry listing the most common genes and DNA. The sample has over 4,000 distinct CDR3 sequences on record, 9.5% of them singletons. The biggest ten clones account for around a third of the sample. Inclusive of the bounding cysteine and phenylalanine, the CDR3 is 16 residues long. The CDR3 DNA has 48 bases and is translated from base 1.

The sequence is built from TRBV21-1 and TRBJ1-5; TRBD1 reflects the table's D call only, with no check against the DNA. TRBV21-1 is a pseudogene. The source of this sequence is a human donor with rheumatoid arthritis. Specimen: CD4+ T cells from peripheral blood. The DNA sequence reads TGTGCCAGCAGCAAAGGAGTTCCCCGGGACAATCAGCCCCAGCATTTT. Its translation is CASSKGVPRDNQPQHF.